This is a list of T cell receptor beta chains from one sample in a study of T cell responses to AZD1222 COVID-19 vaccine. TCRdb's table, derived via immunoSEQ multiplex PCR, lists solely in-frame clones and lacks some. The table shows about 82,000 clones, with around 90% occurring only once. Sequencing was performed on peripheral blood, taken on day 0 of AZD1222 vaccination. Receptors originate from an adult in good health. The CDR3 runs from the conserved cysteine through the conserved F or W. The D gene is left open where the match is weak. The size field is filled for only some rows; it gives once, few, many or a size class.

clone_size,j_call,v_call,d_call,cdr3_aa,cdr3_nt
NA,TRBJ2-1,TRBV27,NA,CASSLGPEQFF,TGTGCCAGCAGTTTGGGTCCTGAGCAGTTCTTC
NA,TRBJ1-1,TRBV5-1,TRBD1,CASSKTGTVNTEAFF,TGCGCCAGCAGCAAGACCGGGACAGTGAACACTGAAGCTTTCTTT
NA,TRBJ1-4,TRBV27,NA,CASSSWQVREKLFF,TGTGCCAGCAGTTCTTGGCAGGTTCGAGAAAAACTGTTTTTT
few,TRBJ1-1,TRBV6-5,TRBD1,CASSPDRGDTEAFF,TGTGCCAGCAGTCCCGACAGGGGGGACACTGAAGCTTTCTTT
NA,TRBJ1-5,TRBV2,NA,CASSPNRVSNQPQHF,TGTGCCAGCAGTCCGAACAGGGTCAGCAATCAGCCCCAGCATTTT
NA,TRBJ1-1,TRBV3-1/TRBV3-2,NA,CASSPGGGGTEAFF,TGTGCCAGCAGCCCAGGCGGGGGAGGCACTGAAGCTTTCTTT
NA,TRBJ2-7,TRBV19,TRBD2,CASSIQAGGRYEQYF,TGTGCCAGTAGTATTCAGGCGGGGGGGCGTTACGAGCAGTACTTC
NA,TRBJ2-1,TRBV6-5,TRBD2,CASSLYRTSGNEQFF,TGTGCCAGCAGTTTATACCGGACTAGCGGTAATGAGCAGTTCTTC
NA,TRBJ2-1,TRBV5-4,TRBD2,CASSLTWTSGGAYNEQFF,TGTGCCAGCAGCCTGACTTGGACTAGCGGGGGGGCATACAATGAGCAGTTCTTC
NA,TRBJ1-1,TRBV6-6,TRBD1,CASSQGGTGMGAFF,TGTGCCAGCAGTCAAGGAGGGACAGGGATGGGAGCTTTCTTT
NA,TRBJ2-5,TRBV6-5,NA,CASGVQETQYF,TGTGCCAGCGGGGTACAAGAGACCCAGTACTTC
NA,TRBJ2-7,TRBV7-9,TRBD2,CASSLLGSLAVTYEQYF,TGTGCCAGCAGCCTGCTCGGGTCGCTAGCGGTCACCTACGAGCAGTACTTC
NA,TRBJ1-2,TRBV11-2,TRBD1,CASSSGQTYGYTF,TGTGCCAGCAGCTCGGGACAGACCTATGGCTACACCTTC
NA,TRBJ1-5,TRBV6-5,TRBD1,CASSSDRDFSNQPQHF,TGTGCCAGCAGTTCTGACAGGGATTTTAGCAATCAGCCCCAGCATTTT
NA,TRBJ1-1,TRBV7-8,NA,CASSLLEGTEAFF,TGTGCCAGCAGCTTATTGGAGGGAACTGAAGCTTTCTTT
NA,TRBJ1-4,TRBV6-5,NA,CASSTTRIGEKLFF,TGTGCCAGCAGTACTACTCGGATAGGGGAAAAACTGTTTTTT
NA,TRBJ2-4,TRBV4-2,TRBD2,CASSPYGAPHREGKLAKNIQYF,TGTGCCAGCAGCCCGTATGGGGCTCCACATAGGGAGGGGAAACTAGCCAAAAACATTCAGTACTTC
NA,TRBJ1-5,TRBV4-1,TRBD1,CASSLRDSEQPQHF,TGCGCCAGCAGCCTCCGGGACAGCGAACAGCCCCAGCATTTT
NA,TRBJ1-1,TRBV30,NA,CAWSVGNTEAFF,TGTGCCTGGAGTGTAGGAAACACTGAAGCTTTCTTT
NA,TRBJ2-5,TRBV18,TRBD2,CASSPRQAGDKRPQYF,TGTGCCAGCTCACCACGCCAAGCGGGGGATAAGAGACCCCAGTACTTC
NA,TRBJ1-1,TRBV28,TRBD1,CASSFVQGALNTEAFF,TGTGCCAGCAGTTTCGTACAGGGGGCGCTGAACACTGAAGCTTTCTTT
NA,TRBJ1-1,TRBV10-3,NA,CAISESIGLGKNTEAFF,TGTGCCATCAGTGAGTCGATTGGGCTAGGGAAGAACACTGAAGCTTTCTTT
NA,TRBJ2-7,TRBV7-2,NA,CASSFEAFYEQYF,TGTGCCAGCAGCTTCGAAGCCTTCTACGAGCAGTACTTC
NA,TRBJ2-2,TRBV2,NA,CASSERRIRVAGELFF,TGTGCCAGCAGTGAACGGAGAATAAGGGTTGCCGGGGAGCTGTTTTTT
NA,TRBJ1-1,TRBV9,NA,CASSGGGTEAFF,TGTGCCAGCAGCGGGGGAGGCACTGAAGCTTTCTTT
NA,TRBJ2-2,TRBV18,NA,CASSPRTVSSRTGELFF,TGTGCCAGCTCACCCCGGACAGTCTCCAGTAGAACCGGGGAGCTGTTTTTT
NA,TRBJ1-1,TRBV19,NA,CASNIATEAFF,TGTGCCAGTAATATAGCCACTGAAGCTTTCTTT
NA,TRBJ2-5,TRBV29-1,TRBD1,CSVIMNRGERETQYF,TGCAGCGTTATTATGAACAGGGGGGAGAGGGAGACCCAGTACTTC